This T cell receptor beta chain was identified during a study of cytomegalovirus exposure and HLA in healthy donors. Study-wide context: About 80 million unique TCRs, all from HLA-typed donors, were included in an early release of the data.

Each donor was healthy, and each was a bone marrow donor. At sampling all donors were nominally healthy, likely with unrecorded immune exposures. Study-level findings and limits: HLA-A and HLA-B allele assignments for most subjects were reportedly predicted accurately using TCR beta sequences.

The PCR employed 60 Vbeta primers together with 13 Jbeta primers. Repertoires were generated with immunoSEQ multiplex PCR, while TCRdb's copy carries only in-frame clones and drops some. Here the sample spans about 140,000 clones, more than 65% being singletons. V was trimmed by 7 bases and J by 1 base, leaving 7 bases between them. Germline-derived CDR1 and CDR2 are MNHNS and SASEGT. The length of the CDR3 is 12 residues. On this clone itself: The antigen remains unidentified.

The chain carries TRBV6-1 and TRBJ1-2; maybe TRBD1 (6 bases). Specimen: PBMCs. This clonotype was sampled from a woman aged 25 to 39 in good health and CMV-seronegative. CDR3 residues: CASTDSNYGYTF. As DNA, the CDR3 is TGTGCCAGCACGGACAGTAACTATGGCTACACCTTC.